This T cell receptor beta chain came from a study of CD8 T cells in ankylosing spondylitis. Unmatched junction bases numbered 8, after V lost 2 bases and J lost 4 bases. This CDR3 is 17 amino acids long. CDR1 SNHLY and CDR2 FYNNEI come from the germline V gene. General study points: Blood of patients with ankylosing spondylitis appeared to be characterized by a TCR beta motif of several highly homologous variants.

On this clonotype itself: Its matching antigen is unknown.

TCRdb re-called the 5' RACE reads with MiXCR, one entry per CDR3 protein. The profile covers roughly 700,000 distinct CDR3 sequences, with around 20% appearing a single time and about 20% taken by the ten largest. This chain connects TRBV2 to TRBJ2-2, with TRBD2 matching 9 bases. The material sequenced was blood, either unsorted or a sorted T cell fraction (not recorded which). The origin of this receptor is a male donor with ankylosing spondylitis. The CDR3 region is CASSETAAGGGTGELFF. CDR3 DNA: TGTGCCAGCAGTGAAACGGCGGCGGGAGGGGGCACCGGGGAGCTGTTTTTT.